One sample yielded the 13 T cell receptor beta chains listed below, sequenced in a study of T-cell memory formation after mild COVID-19. TCRdb passed the 5' RACE reads through MiXCR, listing each CDR3 protein once. Here the sample spans over 120,000 distinct CDR3 sequences, roughly a quarter being singletons. Sequences were obtained from PBMCs or a T cell subset sorted from them (not recorded which). These receptors were obtained from an adult woman who had mild COVID-19 (a few samples of this study predate the infection). Cell type and time point are not known.

The sample holds a few counts of this clonotype. The chain employs TRBV7-9 and TRBJ2-1; no clear D gene. The V end lost 4 bases, the J end lost 1 base, and 5 bases lay between the germline ends. This CDR3 contains 13 residues. Germline V gene sequence: CDR1 SEHNR, CDR2 FQNEAQ (reference sequence). The CDR3 here is CASSSPSYNEQFF. As DNA, the CDR3 is TGTGCCAGCAGCTCTCCGTCCTACAATGAGCAGTTCTTC.

This clonotype is medium-sized. V and J are TRBV9 and TRBJ1-2; D unresolved. This CDR3 has 18 residues. V lost 4 bases, J lost 6 bases, and 28 bases lay in between. Germline V gene lookup returns CDR1 SGDLS and CDR2 YYNGEE. CDR3 nucleotide sequence: TGTGCCAGCAGCCCCTTTGCTCTAGGATCGGGAGCTGGCCATGGCTACACCTTC. This sequence encodes CASSPFALGSGAGHGYTF.

This clonotype was counted a few times. The chain has TRBV9 and TRBJ2-7; 8 bases align to TRBD1. The germline V gene encodes CDR1 SGDLS and CDR2 YYNGEE. V was pared by 0 bases and J by 5 bases, with 1 base of the junction left unmatched. The CDR3 is made up of 13 amino acids. The CDR3 is CASSVEGQDEQYF. CDR3 DNA sequence: TGTGCCAGCAGCGTAGAGGGACAGGACGAGCAGTACTTC.

This chain joins TRBV14 and TRBJ2-7; D remains unclear. V was trimmed by 2 bases and J by 0 bases, leaving 14 bases between them. The CDR3 loop spans 16 amino acids. From germline, CDR1 is SGHDN and CDR2 FVKESK. CDR3 sequence (DNA): TGTGCCAGCAGCCAACGAGGACCGAAGAGCTCCTACGAGCAGTACTTC. Translated, it gives CASSQRGPKSSYEQYF.

The chain employs TRBV12-3 or TRBV12-4 and TRBJ2-1; 8 bases fit TRBD2. The CDR3 extends over 15 amino acids. The V and J ends lost 3 bases and 6 bases, in that order; junction bases with no gene match: 7. CDR3 coding DNA: TGTGCCAGCAGTTTCCTTAGCGGGATGATCAATGAGCAGTTCTTC. It yields the protein CASSFLSGMINEQFF.

There are a few counts of this clonotype. The genes are TRBV10-3 and TRBJ1-1; 8 bases fit TRBD1. V shed 2 bases, J shed 3 bases, and the junction held 8 bases outside the gene matches. From germline, CDR1 is ENHRY and CDR2 SYGVKD. The CDR3 contains 16 residues. The CDR3 reads CAISEPDRGGHTEAFF. The DNA for the CDR3 is TGTGCCATCAGTGAGCCTGACAGGGGTGGGCACACTGAAGCTTTCTTT.

The V call is TRBV29-1, the J call TRBJ2-3, with 7 bases fitting TRBD2. The CDR3 is 16 residues long. The germline V gene has CDR1 SQVTM and CDR2 ANQGSEA. V dropped 2 bases and J dropped 0; count of bases not matched to a gene: 8. CDR3 amino acids: CSVELAEPASTDTQYF. Here the CDR3 DNA reads TGCAGCGTTGAACTAGCGGAGCCGGCTAGCACAGATACGCAGTATTTT.

The chain joins TRBV10-3 to TRBJ2-1; 9 bases map to TRBD2. CDR3 size: 16 residues. J was trimmed by 4 bases and V by 0 bases; bases with no gene match: 4. CDR1 ENHRY and CDR2 SYGVKD come from the germline V gene. This chain's CDR3 is CAISESSSGVYNEQFF. In DNA form, the CDR3 reads TGTGCCATCAGTGAGTCGTCTAGCGGGGTATACAATGAGCAGTTCTTC.

The chain joins TRBV20-1 to TRBJ2-7, with TRBD1 matching over 7 bases. Germline V gene lookup returns CDR1 DFQATT and CDR2 SNEGSKA (reference sequence). There are 13 residues in the CDR3. CDR3 in DNA: TGCAGAATAGGTGACAGGGAGTACTACGAGCAGTACTTC. Its translation: CRIGDREYYEQYF.

The chain carries TRBV9 and TRBJ2-1; 9 bases agree with TRBD2. The germline V gene encodes CDR1 SGDLS and CDR2 YYNGEE. The CDR3 spans 13 residues. After removal of 2 bases from V and 9 bases from J, the junction contained 3 bases not matched to a gene. CDR3 protein: CASSVTTSGEQFF. CDR3 sequence (DNA): TGTGCCAGCAGCGTTACGACTAGCGGTGAGCAGTTCTTC.

The rearrangement uses TRBV5-1 and TRBJ2-7; no clear D gene. CDR3 length: 13 amino acids. Trimming cost V 1 base and J 3 bases, with 8 bases left between them. Germline values: CDR1 SGHRS, CDR2 YFSETQ. For the CDR3, the DNA is TGCGCCAGCAGCTTGCGGACCGACTACGAGCAGTACTTC. This translates into CASSLRTDYEQYF. Full variable domain (outside the CDR3, taken from reference TRBV5-1 and TRBJ2-7): KAGVTQTPRYLIKTRGQQVTLSCSPISGHRSVSWYQQTPGQGLQFLFEYFSETQRNKGNFPGRFSGRQFSNSRSEMNVSTLELGDSALYLCASSLRTDYEQYFGPGTRLTVT.

The chain combines TRBV30 with TRBJ2-1, with D possibly TRBD2 on 5 matching bases. The CDR3 is 14 residues long. Per the germline V gene, CDR1 is GTSNPN and CDR2 is SVGIG (reference sequence). V lost 1 base to trimming and J lost 1 base, with 8 bases between them. The CDR3 loop is CAWSGGYSYNEQFF. CDR3 DNA: TGTGCCTGGAGTGGAGGGTATTCCTACAATGAGCAGTTCTTC.

This clonotype was found a few times. The V gene is TRBV6-5, the J gene TRBJ2-2, with D possibly TRBD1 on 7 matching bases. The CDR3 length is 15 residues. Germline V gene sequence: CDR1 MNHEY, CDR2 SVGAGI. Trimming left V 2 bases short and J 5 bases short, with 12 bases between. CDR3 coding DNA: TGTGCCAGCAGTTACCCGGGGGACAGTACCGGGGAGCTGTTTTTT. Translation gives CASSYPGDSTGELFF.